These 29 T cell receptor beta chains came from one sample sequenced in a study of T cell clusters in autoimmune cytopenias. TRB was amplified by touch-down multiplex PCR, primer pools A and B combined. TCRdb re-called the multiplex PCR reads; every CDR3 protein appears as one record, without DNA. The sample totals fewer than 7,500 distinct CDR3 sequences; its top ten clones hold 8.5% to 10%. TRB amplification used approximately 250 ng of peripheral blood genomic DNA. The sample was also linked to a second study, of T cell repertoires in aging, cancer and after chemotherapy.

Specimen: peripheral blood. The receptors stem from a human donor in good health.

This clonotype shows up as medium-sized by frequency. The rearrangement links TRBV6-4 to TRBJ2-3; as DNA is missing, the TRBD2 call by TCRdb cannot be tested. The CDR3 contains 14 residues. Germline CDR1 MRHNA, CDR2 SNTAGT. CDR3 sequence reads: CASSEAGGTDTQYF.

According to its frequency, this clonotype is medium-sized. CDR3: CASSLVSGRNSPLHF. The V and J genes are TRBV13 and TRBJ1-6; there is no DNA to check the TCRdb D call of TRBD1. CDR1 is PRHDT, CDR2 FYEKMQ, per germline (reference sequence). This CDR3 contains 15 residues.

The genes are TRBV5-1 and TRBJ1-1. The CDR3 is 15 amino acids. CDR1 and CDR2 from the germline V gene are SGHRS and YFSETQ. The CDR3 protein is CASSPLGGENTEAFF.

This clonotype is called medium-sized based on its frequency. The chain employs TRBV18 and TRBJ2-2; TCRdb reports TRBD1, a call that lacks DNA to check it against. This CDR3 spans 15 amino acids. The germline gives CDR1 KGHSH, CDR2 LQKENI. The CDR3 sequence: CASSPRQGGTGELFF.

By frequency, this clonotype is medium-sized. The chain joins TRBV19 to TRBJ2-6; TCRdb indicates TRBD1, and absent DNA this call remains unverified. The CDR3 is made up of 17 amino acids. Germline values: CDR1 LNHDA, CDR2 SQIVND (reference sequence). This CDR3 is CASSMYFQGAGANVLTF.

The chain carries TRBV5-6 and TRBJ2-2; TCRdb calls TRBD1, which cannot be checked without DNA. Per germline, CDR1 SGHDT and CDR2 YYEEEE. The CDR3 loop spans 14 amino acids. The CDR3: CASSETGGTGELFF.

CDR3 loop: CASSYSTRGEQFF. The chain has TRBV6-5 and TRBJ2-1. Looked up from germline, CDR1 is MNHEY and CDR2 is SVGAGI. The CDR3 runs to 13 residues.

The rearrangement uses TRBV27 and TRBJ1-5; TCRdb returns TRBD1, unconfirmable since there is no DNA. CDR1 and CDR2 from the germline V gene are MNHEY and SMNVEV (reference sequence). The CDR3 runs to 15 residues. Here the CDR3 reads CASSRNAPLNQPQHF.

The CDR3 sequence: CASSLSAGEALAKNIQYF. The rearrangement joins TRBV11-1 to TRBJ2-4; the TCRdb D gene call, TRBD2, has no DNA to confirm it. This CDR3 contains 18 residues. The germline CDR1 and CDR2 sequences are SGHAT and FQDESV (reference sequence).

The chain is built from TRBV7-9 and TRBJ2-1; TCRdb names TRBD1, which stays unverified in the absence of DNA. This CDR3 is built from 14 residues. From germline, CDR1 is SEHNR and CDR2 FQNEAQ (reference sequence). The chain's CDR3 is CASSPRTAYNEQFF.

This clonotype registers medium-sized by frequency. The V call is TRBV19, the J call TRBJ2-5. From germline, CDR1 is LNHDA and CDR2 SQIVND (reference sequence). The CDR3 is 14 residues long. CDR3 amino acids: CASSIGSRMETQYF.

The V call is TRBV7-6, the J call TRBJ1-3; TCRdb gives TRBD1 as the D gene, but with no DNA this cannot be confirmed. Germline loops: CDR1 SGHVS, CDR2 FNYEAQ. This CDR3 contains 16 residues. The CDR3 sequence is CASSSGTVSSGNTIYF.

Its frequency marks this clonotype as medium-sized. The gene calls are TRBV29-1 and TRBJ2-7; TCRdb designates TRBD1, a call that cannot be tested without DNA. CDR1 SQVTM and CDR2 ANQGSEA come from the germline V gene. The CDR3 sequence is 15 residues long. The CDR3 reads CSVVLGELSLGVQYF.

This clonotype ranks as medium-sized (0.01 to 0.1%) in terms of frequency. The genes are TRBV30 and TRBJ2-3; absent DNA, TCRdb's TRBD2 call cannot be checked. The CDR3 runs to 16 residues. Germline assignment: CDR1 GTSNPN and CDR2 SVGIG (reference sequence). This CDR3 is CAWNKGLAGYTDTQYF.

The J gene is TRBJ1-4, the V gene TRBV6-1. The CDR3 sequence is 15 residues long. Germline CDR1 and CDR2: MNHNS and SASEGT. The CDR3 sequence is CASSDGLAPNEKLFF.

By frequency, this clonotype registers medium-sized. This chain's CDR3 is CASSLPGGHYEQYF. V and J are TRBV7-6 and TRBJ2-7; the TCRdb call, TRBD1, lacks DNA for checking. Per the germline V gene, CDR1 is SGHVS and CDR2 is FNYEAQ. The CDR3 spans 14 residues.

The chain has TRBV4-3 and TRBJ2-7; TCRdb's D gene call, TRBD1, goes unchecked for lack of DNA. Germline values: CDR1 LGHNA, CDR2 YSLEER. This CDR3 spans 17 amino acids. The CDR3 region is CASSRSTSTGIGYEQYF.

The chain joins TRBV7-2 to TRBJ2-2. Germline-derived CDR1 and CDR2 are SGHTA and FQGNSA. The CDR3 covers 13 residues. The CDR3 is CASSLAGTGELFF.

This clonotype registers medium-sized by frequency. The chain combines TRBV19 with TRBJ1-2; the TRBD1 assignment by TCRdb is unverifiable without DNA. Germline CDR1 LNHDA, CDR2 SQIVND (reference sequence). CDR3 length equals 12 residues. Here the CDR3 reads CASSIGADGYTF.

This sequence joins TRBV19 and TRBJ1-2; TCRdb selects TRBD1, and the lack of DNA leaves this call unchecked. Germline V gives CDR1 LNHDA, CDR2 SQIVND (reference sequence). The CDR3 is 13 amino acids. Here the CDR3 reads CASMRGDNYGYTF.

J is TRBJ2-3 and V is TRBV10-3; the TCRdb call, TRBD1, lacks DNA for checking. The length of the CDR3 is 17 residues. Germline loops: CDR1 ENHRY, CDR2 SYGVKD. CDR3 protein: CAISESPGQGSTDTQYF.

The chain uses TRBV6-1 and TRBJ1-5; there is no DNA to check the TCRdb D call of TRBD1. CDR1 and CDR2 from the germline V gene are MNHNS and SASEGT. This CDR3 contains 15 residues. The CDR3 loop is CASSYLGQGFQPQHF.

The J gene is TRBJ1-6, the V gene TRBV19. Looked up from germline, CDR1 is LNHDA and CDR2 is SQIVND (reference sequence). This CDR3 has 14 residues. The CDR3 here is CASSISRINSPLHF.

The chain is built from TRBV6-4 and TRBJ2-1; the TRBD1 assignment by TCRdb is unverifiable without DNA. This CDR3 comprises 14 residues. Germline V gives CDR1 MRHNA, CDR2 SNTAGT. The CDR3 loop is CASSPGQGADEQFF.

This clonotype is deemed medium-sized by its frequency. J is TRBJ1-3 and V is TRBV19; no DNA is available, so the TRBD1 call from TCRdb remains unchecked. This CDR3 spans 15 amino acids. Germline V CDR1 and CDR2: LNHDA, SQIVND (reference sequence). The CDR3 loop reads CASSTGRTSGNTIYF.

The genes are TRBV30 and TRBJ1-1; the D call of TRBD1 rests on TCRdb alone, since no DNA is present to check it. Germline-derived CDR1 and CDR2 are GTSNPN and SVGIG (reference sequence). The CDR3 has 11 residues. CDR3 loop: CARGTNTEAFF.

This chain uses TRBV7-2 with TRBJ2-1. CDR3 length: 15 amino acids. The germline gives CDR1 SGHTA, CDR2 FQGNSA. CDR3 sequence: CASSSPLSSYNEQFF.

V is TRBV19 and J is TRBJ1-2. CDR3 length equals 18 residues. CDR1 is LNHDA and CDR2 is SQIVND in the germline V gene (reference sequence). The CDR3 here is CASTPRTIREGRIYGYTF.

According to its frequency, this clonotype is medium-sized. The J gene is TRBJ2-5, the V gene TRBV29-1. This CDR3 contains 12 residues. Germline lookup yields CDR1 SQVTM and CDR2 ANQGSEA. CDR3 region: CSVGNVQETQYF.